This T cell receptor beta chain originates from a study of blood T cell repertoires in COVID-19. Clones were sequenced by immunoSEQ multiplex PCR, and TCRdb holds only the in-frame ones, with some missing. The repertoire holds approximately 260,000 clones, with about 86% as singletons. Per germline, CDR1 KGHSH and CDR2 LQKENI. Trimming took off 3 bases at V and 6 bases at J, with 6 bases between the two ends. The CDR3 sequence is 12 residues long. This sequence originates from a woman of 80 years or more with acute or convalescent COVID-19. Sequenced sample: peripheral blood. V is TRBV18 and J is TRBJ1-5, with no clear D. The CDR3 region is CASSPGGQPQHF. The DNA of the CDR3 is TGTGCCAGCTCACCGGGAGGTCAGCCCCAGCATTTT.